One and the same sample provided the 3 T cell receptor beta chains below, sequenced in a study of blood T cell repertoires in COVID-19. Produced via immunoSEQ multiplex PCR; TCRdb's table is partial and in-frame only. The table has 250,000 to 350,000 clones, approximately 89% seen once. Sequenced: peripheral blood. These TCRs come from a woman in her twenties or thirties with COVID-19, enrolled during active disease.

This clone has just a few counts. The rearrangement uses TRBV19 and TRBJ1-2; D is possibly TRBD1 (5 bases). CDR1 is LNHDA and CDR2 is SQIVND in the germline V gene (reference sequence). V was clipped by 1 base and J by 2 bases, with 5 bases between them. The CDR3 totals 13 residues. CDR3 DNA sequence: TGTGCCAGTAGTATAGGGACAAACTATGGCTACACCTTC. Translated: CASSIGTNYGYTF.

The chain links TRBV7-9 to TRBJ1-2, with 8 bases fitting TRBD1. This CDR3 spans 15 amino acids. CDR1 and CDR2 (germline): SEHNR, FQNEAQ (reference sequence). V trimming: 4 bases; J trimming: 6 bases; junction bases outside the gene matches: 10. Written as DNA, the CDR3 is TGTGCCAGCAGCTCCTTTTCAGGGGGCTCGGATGGCTACACCTTC. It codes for CASSSFSGGSDGYTF.

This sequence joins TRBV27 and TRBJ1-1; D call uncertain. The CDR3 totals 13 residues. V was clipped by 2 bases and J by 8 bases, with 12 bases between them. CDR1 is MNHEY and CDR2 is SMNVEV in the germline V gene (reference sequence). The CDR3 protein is CASSLGQVAEAFF. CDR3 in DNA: TGTGCCAGCAGTTTAGGGCAGGTCGCCGAAGCTTTCTTT.